The TCR beta chain under discussion was sequenced for a study of blood T cell repertoires in COVID-19 (dated by TCRdb to between 2020 and 2021). With regard to the full study: Samples covering the acute and convalescent phases of COVID-19 were provided by collaborators in the United States, Italy and Spain. The prospective study material was composed of cDNA or gDNA derived from T cells, B-cell-depleted T cells, or PBMCs. Deeply sampled blood TCRbeta repertoires from subjects exposed to, actively infected with, or recovered from COVID-19 were included in the dataset. Where available, HLA class I and class II types were obtained from metadata supplied by the sample provider rather than from assay-based typing. The samples were drawn from two sources: the first 160 participants of the ongoing ImmuneRACE study, and 1,254 subjects contributed by 6 global collaborators. The repertoires were released in a freely available public database intended as a resource for research on the immune response to SARS-CoV-2. A de-identified subject ID, COVID-19 status, age in years and sex were almost always included in the sample metadata.

The germline V gene encodes CDR1 PRHDT and CDR2 FYEKMQ (reference sequence). V is cut back by 3 bases and J by 9 bases, with 14 bases in the junction unmatched. The CDR3 runs 18 residues from the cysteine to the phenylalanine. Only the CDR3 DNA stays, 54 bases, in frame from base 1. The study at large found these results: The quantity of clinical and demographic metadata differed by source and by participant and was supplied without curation.

Note on this clone: The antigen it binds to is not known. Per-base qualities were not stored, and no clone one base away is much larger.

Enrolling through a virtual design, the prospective study's participants ranged in age from about 18 to 100 years and lived across more than 20 United States geographic areas. In the prospective study, participants were assigned to cohorts based on the clinical history participants reported in a screening survey and a study questionnaire. Recovered participants in ImmuneRACE Cohort 3 were defined by two consecutive negative NP/OP PCR tests, clearance by a healthcare professional, or resolution of symptoms. Mobile phlebotomists in the prospective study collected whole blood, serum and a nasopharyngeal or oropharyngeal swab from every participant. Prospective study participants could optionally give additional blood draws and questionnaires over a roughly 2-month period. Before DNA extraction, prospective study blood samples were shipped either frozen or at room temperature. TCRbeta CDR3 regions were amplified from genomic DNA by means of the immunoSEQ Assay, a bias-controlled multiplex PCR. As for the original processing: Nucleated cell counts per sample were estimated from amplification of reference gene primers within the assay. To quantify the absolute abundance of each unique TCRbeta CDR3 rearrangement, sequence reads were collapsed and filtered. For each sample, productive Simpson clonality was calculated by taking the square root of Simpson's diversity index across productive rearrangements. The table comes from immuneACCESS by way of TCRdb, which keeps in-frame sequences with V and J called. Part of the clones is missing from these tables; in studies checked, under half for an unresolved V gene and the rest for unknown reasons. That table furnishes V, J and clone size, whereas the DNA furnished D and trimming. The sample yields over 150,000 clones; approximately 85% were counted once. Of the sample, roughly 9% is held by the ten largest clones.

This clonotype was sampled from a woman aged 18-35 years who had recovered from COVID-19. This receptor chain uses TRBV13 and TRBJ1-6, and TRBD1 matches 10 of the central bases. Sequenced sample: PBMCs or T cells enriched from blood (not recorded which). The CDR3 is CASSLVNIGQGDRSPLHF. The nucleotide sequence reads as follows: TGTGCCAGCAGCTTGGTGAATATAGGACAGGGGGATCGTTCACCCCTCCACTTT.